This T cell receptor (beta chain) derives from a study of blood T cell repertoires in COVID-19. The wider study: T cells, B-cell-depleted T cells, or PBMCs supplied cDNA or gDNA.

Here immunoSEQ multiplex PCR was the method, and the copy in TCRdb shows in-frame clones only, minus some. The sample holds some 100,000 clones, roughly 83% seen once. Source material: peripheral blood. The clonotype originates from a woman in her sixties with acute or convalescent COVID-19.

The CDR3 spells CASSLESSSETQYF. As DNA, the CDR3 is TGTGCCAGCAGCTTGGAATCGAGTAGCGAGACCCAGTACTTC. This chain links TRBV5-4 with TRBJ2-5, with D unclear. V was trimmed by 0 bases and J by 5 bases, leaving 11 bases between them. The CDR3 runs 14 residues. Germline lookup yields CDR1 SGHNT and CDR2 YYREEE (reference sequence).